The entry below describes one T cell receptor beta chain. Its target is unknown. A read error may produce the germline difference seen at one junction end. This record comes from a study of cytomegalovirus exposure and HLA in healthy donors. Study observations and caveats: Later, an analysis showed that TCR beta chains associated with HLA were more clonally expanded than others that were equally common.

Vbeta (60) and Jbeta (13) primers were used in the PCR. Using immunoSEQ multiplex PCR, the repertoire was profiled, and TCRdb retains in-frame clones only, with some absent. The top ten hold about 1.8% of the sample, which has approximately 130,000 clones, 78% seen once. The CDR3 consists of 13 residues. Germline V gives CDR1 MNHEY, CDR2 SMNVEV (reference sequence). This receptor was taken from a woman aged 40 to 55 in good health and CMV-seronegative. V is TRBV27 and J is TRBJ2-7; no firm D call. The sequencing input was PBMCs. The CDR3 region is CASSLRLPREQYF. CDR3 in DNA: TGTGCAAGCAGTTTACGTCTCCCCAGGGAGCAGTACTTC.